This passage covers 9 T cell receptor beta chains from one sample sequenced in a study of T-cell memory formation after mild COVID-19 (dated by TCRdb to the early 2020s). Libraries were prepared through 5' RACE. The sequencer listed for this sample is Illumina NovaSeq 6000. TCRdb ran its own pipeline on the public reads, namely fastp trimming at Q25 and MiXCR clone calling, and kept in-frame beta chains. Every CDR3 protein is listed once, alongside the most common genes and DNA of its rows. Recorded for this sample are some 64,000 distinct CDR3 sequences; about 10% of them occurred a single time. Around 1.1% of the sample is in the top ten clones. Sequenced material: PBMCs or a T cell subset sorted from them (not recorded which). Receptor source: a man between 18 and 29 years old who had mild COVID-19 (a few samples of this study predate the infection). The sample titles of this study are shuffled in the database, so cell type and time point are left out; the donor was told from shared clones.

This clonotype was seen ten or more times. The chain links TRBV5-1 to TRBJ2-3; 10 bases fit TRBD2. The J segment lost 1 base and the V segment lost 4 bases, leaving 3 bases of the junction unmatched. The CDR3 totals 15 residues. CDR1 is SGHRS and CDR2 is YFSETQ in the germline V gene. The CDR3 spells CASSSTSGGTDTQYF. The CDR3 DNA is TGCGCCAGCAGCAGTACTAGCGGGGGCACAGATACGCAGTATTTT.

V and J are TRBV5-1 and TRBJ1-2; no clear D gene. V was cut by 5 bases and J by 4 bases, with 15 bases left in between. This CDR3 region has 14 residues. Per the germline V gene, CDR1 is SGHRS and CDR2 is YFSETQ. CDR3 nucleotide sequence: TGCGCCAGCAGTCCGCTCACCGGCAGCTATGGCTACACCTTC. It yields the protein CASSPLTGSYGYTF. Full variable domain (missing parts from reference TRBV5-1 and TRBJ1-2): KAGVTQTPRYLIKTRGQQVTLSCSPISGHRSVSWYQQTPGQGLQFLFEYFSETQRNKGNFPGRFSGRQFSNSRSEMNVSTLELGDSALYLCASSPLTGSYGYTFGSGTRLTVV.

There are a few counts of this clonotype. The chain uses TRBV5-4 and TRBJ2-3, with D uncertain. Germline CDR1 and CDR2: SGHNT and YYREEE (reference sequence). The CDR3 has 11 amino acids. V was trimmed by 0 bases and J by 5 bases, leaving 1 base between them. The CDR3 DNA reads TGTGCCAGCAGCTTGGTAGATACGCAGTATTTT. This gives the protein CASSLVDTQYF.

The rearrangement joins TRBV6-6 to TRBJ2-5; the D gene is possibly TRBD2 (7 bases). Per the germline V gene, CDR1 is MNHNY and CDR2 is SVGAGI (reference sequence). The CDR3 length is 15 residues. V was pared by 7 bases and J by 5 bases, with 20 bases between. CDR3 sequence: CASTQLPRGGETQYF. In DNA, the CDR3 is TGTGCCAGCACTCAGCTCCCTAGGGGGGGGGAGACCCAGTACTTC.

The V call is TRBV5-1, the J call TRBJ2-3; 11 bases fit TRBD2. The CDR3 has 16 residues. Trimming at V came to 0 bases and at J to 1 base, leaving 1 base not matched to a gene. Germline values: CDR1 SGHRS, CDR2 YFSETQ. CDR3 in DNA: TGCGCCAGCAGCTTGGGACTAGCGGGGCGCACAGATACGCAGTATTTT. Translating gives CASSLGLAGRTDTQYF. The entire variable domain, with the rest obtained from reference TRBV5-1 and TRBJ2-3, is as follows: KAGVTQTPRYLIKTRGQQVTLSCSPISGHRSVSWYQQTPGQGLQFLFEYFSETQRNKGNFPGRFSGRQFSNSRSEMNVSTLELGDSALYLCASSLGLAGRTDTQYFGPGTRLTVL.

This clonotype was observed a few times. The chain uses TRBV5-1 and TRBJ2-5; D call uncertain. This CDR3 region has 15 residues. Germline CDR1 SGHRS, CDR2 YFSETQ. The V end lost 1 base, the J end lost 4 bases, and 14 bases lay between the germline ends. The CDR3 loop is CASSLLGHSSETQYF. CDR3 nucleotides: TGCGCCAGCAGCTTGCTGGGTCACTCATCAGAGACCCAGTACTTC.

This chain links TRBV5-1 with TRBJ1-4; D is uncertain. Germline V gives CDR1 SGHRS, CDR2 YFSETQ. This CDR3 has 13 amino acids. V shed 2 bases and J shed 8 bases, with 10 bases lying between them. CDR3 residues: CASSFPEREKLFF. CDR3 nucleotides: TGCGCCAGCAGCTTCCCGGAGCGGGAAAAACTGTTTTTT.

This clonotype was counted a few times. This chain uses TRBV9 with TRBJ2-3; D is possibly TRBD1 (6 bases). The V gene's germline CDR1 is SGDLS and CDR2 YYNGEE. The CDR3 contains 15 residues. V was shortened by 2 bases and J by 2 bases, with 12 bases between the two germline ends. CDR3: CASSVDHRATDTQYF. CDR3 bases: TGTGCCAGCAGCGTTGATCACAGGGCCACAGATACGCAGTATTTT.

Only a few counts were recorded for this clonotype. The chain uses TRBV7-2 and TRBJ2-7; 10 bases agree with TRBD1. The CDR3 runs 16 residues. Germline V lookup: CDR1 SGHTA, CDR2 FQGNSA. V lost 4 bases, J lost 5 bases, and 11 bases stayed unmatched. The CDR3 loop reads CASSSSGTGAADEQYF. The CDR3 DNA sequence: TGTGCCAGCAGCTCTTCCGGGACAGGGGCAGCGGACGAGCAGTACTTC.